The rows below give T cell receptor beta chains drawn from one sample of a study of read filtering for tumor transcriptome and immune sequencing. In TCRdb, the reads were re-called with MiXCR into one record per CDR3 protein. The sample carries about 58,000 distinct CDR3 sequences, roughly an eighth recorded once. The sequenced sample was a population of CD138-negative cells sorted from bone marrow. The receptors come from a donor at least 40 years old with multiple myeloma. Both conserved end residues are part of each CDR3. The D gene is left open where the match is weak. Rows give clone size only sometimes, using once, few, many, or a class for an expanded clone.

j_gene,v_gene,d_gene,abundance,CDR3nt,CDR3aa
TRBJ1-2,TRBV6-5,TRBD1,many,TGTGCCACCCAGGGGGGAACTAACTATGGCTACACCTTC,CATQGGTNYGYTF
TRBJ1-5,TRBV11-2,NA,many,TGTGCCAGCAGCTTAGGCACTGAGGACAGTCAGCATTTT,CASSLGTEDSQHF
TRBJ2-3,TRBV20-1,TRBD2,few,TGCAGTGCTAGTTTTCTAGCGGGGGCCTCCACAGATACGCAGTATTTT,CSASFLAGASTDTQYF
TRBJ2-1,TRBV12-3/TRBV12-4,NA,many,TGTGCCAGCAGTTTATCGGGTAGAGATGAGCAGTTCTTC,CASSLSGRDEQFF
TRBJ2-5,TRBV7-8,NA,many,TGTGCCAGCAGCTTAGTAGTAGTAGCGGACCAAGAGACCCAGTACTTC,CASSLVVVADQETQYF
TRBJ2-1,TRBV3-1,TRBD1,many,TGTGCCAGCAGCCAAGATACAGGGGTCGGAGAGCAGTTCTTC,CASSQDTGVGEQFF
TRBJ2-1,TRBV5-1,NA,many,TGCGCCAGCAGCTCGGACGAGAGCTCCTACAATGAGCAGTTCTTC,CASSSDESSYNEQFF
TRBJ2-7,TRBV11-2,TRBD2,many,TGTGCCAGCAGCTTAGTGGTCCGACTAGCGGGGGGACTTTCCTACGAGCAGTACTTC,CASSLVVRLAGGLSYEQYF
TRBJ1-4,TRBV6-1,NA,many,TGTGCCAGCAGTGGACGGACGGGAGCAACTAATGAAAAACTGTTTTTT,CASSGRTGATNEKLFF
TRBJ1-5,TRBV19,TRBD1,NA,TGTGCCAGTAGTATCTTAGGGACAGGCTATCAGCCCCAGCATTTT,CASSILGTGYQPQHF
TRBJ2-3,TRBV30,NA,many,TGTGCCTGGAGATCCCGTCACCGGGCCACCACAGATACGCAGTATTTT,CAWRSRHRATTDTQYF
TRBJ2-5,TRBV25-1,NA,many,TGTGCCAGCAGTGAGCCGTTATCACCCAGTTTTCGGTACTTC,CASSEPLSPSFRYF
TRBJ2-1,TRBV6-4,NA,many,TGTGCCACCTCCCTTTTGGGGAATGAGCAGTTCTTC,CATSLLGNEQFF
TRBJ1-4,TRBV20-1,TRBD1,many,TGCAGTGCTAGAGATCACAGGGGCGGGGAAAAACTGTTTTTT,CSARDHRGGEKLFF
TRBJ2-3,TRBV5-5,NA,NA,TGTGCCAGCAGCTTGTGGGAGCGGGATACGCAGTATTTT,CASSLWERDTQYF
TRBJ1-5,TRBV20-1,TRBD1,few,TGCAGTGCTAGAGGAAGGGACAGGGGGCGAAATAGCAATCAGCCCCAGCATTTT,CSARGRDRGRNSNQPQHF
TRBJ2-5,TRBV18,NA,NA,TGTGCCAGCTCACCTAATCCACAGGGTCGGAGAGAGACCCAGTACTTC,CASSPNPQGRRETQYF
TRBJ1-6,TRBV7-6,NA,many,TGTGCCAGCAGCCGTGGTGTGGGTGCAGGTTATAATTCACCCCTCCACTTT,CASSRGVGAGYNSPLHF
TRBJ2-3,TRBV20-1,TRBD2,NA,TGCAGTGCTAGAGATTCCGCCTTCAGCGGGGTTGGCACAGATACGCAGTATTTT,CSARDSAFSGVGTDTQYF
TRBJ1-6,TRBV3-1,TRBD1,many,TGTGCCAGCAGCCGAGAAGGGACCCCGGGACAGGTTTCGTCACCCCTCCACTTT,CASSREGTPGQVSSPLHF
TRBJ2-5,TRBV20-1,TRBD1,many,TGCAGTGCTGTGACAGGGGTCCGGGAGACCCAGTACTTC,CSAVTGVRETQYF
TRBJ2-7,TRBV14,TRBD1,many,TGTGCCAGCAGCCAAGACTGGACAGGGGGCTCCGAGCAGTACTTC,CASSQDWTGGSEQYF
TRBJ2-1,TRBV20-1,TRBD2,many,TGCAGTGCTAGGGACCCTAGCGGGGGGGACGTCAATGAGCAGTTCTTC,CSARDPSGGDVNEQFF
TRBJ2-7,TRBV5-1,NA,many,TGCGCCAGCAGCTCCCTCCGTTACGAGCAGTACTTC,CASSSLRYEQYF
TRBJ2-1,TRBV3-1,NA,many,TGTGCCAGCAGCCAAATCAATGAGCAGTTCTTC,CASSQINEQFF
TRBJ2-5,TRBV24-1,NA,few,TGTGCCACCAGTGATTGGAAGGGCGAGACCCAGTACTTC,CATSDWKGETQYF
TRBJ2-1,TRBV7-3,NA,many,TGTGCCAGCAGCTTATCGGGGGGCCCCTACAATGAGCAGTTCTTC,CASSLSGGPYNEQFF
TRBJ2-3,TRBV11-3,NA,many,TGTGCCAGCAGCATTAACAGGGCGACAGATACGCAGTATTTT,CASSINRATDTQYF
TRBJ1-5,TRBV11-2,NA,many,TGTGCCAGCAGCTTAGGTTCGTTCCCGGAGCCCCAGCATTTT,CASSLGSFPEPQHF
TRBJ1-4,TRBV5-1,TRBD1,many,TGCGCCAGCAGCCCAACCGGGGACAGGTTGAGTGAAAAACTGTTTTTT,CASSPTGDRLSEKLFF
TRBJ2-5,TRBV4-1,TRBD2,many,TGCGCCAGCAGCCGGACTAGCGGGGGTACTCAAGAGACCCAGTACTTC,CASSRTSGGTQETQYF
TRBJ2-2,TRBV5-6,NA,few,TGTGCCAGCATCCCACCGAGGGGGATCGGGAGCACCGGGGAGCTGTTTTTT,CASIPPRGIGSTGELFF
TRBJ2-5,TRBV6-2/TRBV6-3,NA,many,TGTGCCAGCAGTCGACGGGCTCAGTGGGAGACCCAGTACTTC,CASSRRAQWETQYF
TRBJ1-6,TRBV20-1,NA,many,TGCAGTGCTAGAAAGGGCCAGACTGATTCACCCCTCCACTTT,CSARKGQTDSPLHF
TRBJ2-7,TRBV6-6,NA,many,TGTGCCAGCAGTTACTCGAGGGGGGTCTACGAGCAGTACTTC,CASSYSRGVYEQYF
TRBJ2-2,TRBV6-1,NA,NA,TGTGCCAGCAGTTTCATGGGGGGTGCCGGGGAGCTGTTTTTT,CASSFMGGAGELFF
TRBJ2-5,TRBV12-3/TRBV12-4,TRBD2,many,TGTGCCAGCAGTTTGGGTAGCGGGGGGGAAGAGACCCAGTACTTC,CASSLGSGGEETQYF
TRBJ1-1,TRBV6-1,TRBD1,many,TGTGCCAGCAGTGAACCGGGGACAGGGATACCTGAAGCTTTCTTT,CASSEPGTGIPEAFF
TRBJ1-5,TRBV4-1,TRBD1,many,TGCGCCAGCAGCCAAGGGCGAAGGGGGCGCAATCAGCCCCAGCATTTT,CASSQGRRGRNQPQHF
TRBJ2-2,TRBV3-1,TRBD2,many,TGTGCCAGCAGCCCCCCACTAGCGGGGGGGCTGGACACCGGGGAGCTGTTTTTT,CASSPPLAGGLDTGELFF
TRBJ2-7,TRBV30,TRBD2,many,TGTGCCTGGGCCCCCCCGGGACTAGCGAGTTACGAGCAGTACTTC,CAWAPPGLASYEQYF
TRBJ2-7,TRBV25-1,NA,few,TGTGCCACTTCACACCTCTCCTACGAGCAGTACTTC,CATSHLSYEQYF
TRBJ2-7,TRBV6-5,NA,many,TGTGCCACCGCGACTGACTACGAGCAGTACTTC,CATATDYEQYF
TRBJ2-5,TRBV6-2/TRBV6-3,TRBD2,many,TGTGCCAGCAGGGGGACTAGCATCGGGACCCAGTACTTC,CASRGTSIGTQYF
TRBJ1-2,TRBV28,TRBD1,many,TGTGCCAGCAGGACCGGAGGACAGGGGCACTATGGCTACACCTTC,CASRTGGQGHYGYTF
TRBJ1-2,TRBV7-3,NA,many,TGTGCCAGCAGCCCCGACGTTAACTATGGCTACACCTTC,CASSPDVNYGYTF
TRBJ2-1,TRBV18,NA,NA,TGTGCCAGCTCACCACGGAGGGGGCAAGGTAATTACAATGAGCAGTTCTTC,CASSPRRGQGNYNEQFF
TRBJ2-7,TRBV10-3,NA,NA,TGTGCCATCAGTGAGTCTTTTCCCTCCTACGAGCAGTACTTC,CAISESFPSYEQYF
TRBJ1-4,TRBV29-1,NA,many,TGCAGCGTAGAAGGGACCGAGGGATCGAATGAAAAACTGTTTTTT,CSVEGTEGSNEKLFF
TRBJ2-3,TRBV7-3,NA,many,TGTGCCAGCAGCTTGGGTCCCGAGGAGGATACGCAGTATTTT,CASSLGPEEDTQYF
TRBJ1-4,TRBV9,NA,many,TGTGCCAGCAGCGTAACGGGATCCTCTGGGGGAAAACTGTTTTTT,CASSVTGSSGGKLFF
TRBJ1-5,TRBV20-1,TRBD1,many,TGCAGTGCTAGAGAGAACGCCAGGGGGCTTTTTCCCCAGCATTTT,CSARENARGLFPQHF
TRBJ1-1,TRBV4-1,TRBD1,NA,TGCGCCAGCAGCCAGGTATATGACAGGGGGCCTGAAGCTTTCTTT,CASSQVYDRGPEAFF
TRBJ1-4,TRBV4-2,NA,many,TGTGCCAGCAGCCAACTTTCCGAAAAACTGTTTTTT,CASSQLSEKLFF
TRBJ2-3,TRBV6-1,TRBD2,few,TGTGCCAGCAGTGAAACGGGTAGCGGGGGCACAGATACGCAGTATTTT,CASSETGSGGTDTQYF